The 20 T cell receptor beta chains below come from one sample, sequenced in a study of prognosis after radiotherapy for stage I lung cancer. Two rounds of multiplex PCR amplified TCR beta CDR3 from genomic DNA. Gene-specific TRBV and TRBJ primers were used in PCR round one. MiXCR was run by TCRdb on the multiplex PCR reads, yielding one entry per CDR3 protein. The sample yields some 25,000 distinct CDR3 sequences, around 36% seen once. The sequencing used PBMCs, collected before or after stereotactic body radiation therapy (not recorded which). These receptors all come from a donor over 45 with non-small cell lung cancer.

The chain joins TRBV3-1 to TRBJ2-3; D possibly uses TRBD1 or TRBD2 (6 bases each). The germline V and J ends were trimmed by 1 base and 2 bases, with 13 bases remaining between them. CDR1 LGHDT and CDR2 YNNKEL come from the germline V gene (reference sequence). The CDR3 covers 16 residues. The CDR3 coding sequence is TGTGCCAGCAGCCAAGGGGGGGCAGGACCCACAGATACGCAGTATTTT. Protein product: CASSQGGAGPTDTQYF.

In this sample, this clonotype turned up many times. The chain has TRBV7-2 and TRBJ2-7, with TRBD2 matching over 7 bases. The V segment lost 1 base and the J segment 5 bases; nucleotides outside the gene matches: 14. CDR1 SGHTA and CDR2 FQGNSA come from the germline V gene. This CDR3 is built from 17 residues. In DNA form, the CDR3 reads TGTGCCAGCAGCTTAGTATCTAGCGGTTCCAACAAGGACGAGCAGTACTTC. Amino acids: CASSLVSSGSNKDEQYF. The entire variable domain, with the rest obtained from reference TRBV7-2 and TRBJ2-7, is as follows: GAGVSQSPSNKVTEKGKDVELRCDPISGHTALYWYRQSLGQGLEFLIYFQGNSAPDKSGLPSDRFSAERTGGSVSTLTIQRTQQEDSAVYLCASSLVSSGSNKDEQYFGPGTRLTVT.

This chain uses TRBV7-6 with TRBJ2-7; the D gene could be TRBD1 or TRBD2 (5 bases each). Germline values: CDR1 SGHVS, CDR2 FNYEAQ. This CDR3 comprises 16 residues. Deletions cut 2 bases from V and 7 bases from J, with 21 bases between. This chain's CDR3 is CASSLYGGLRPREQYF. The CDR3, as DNA: TGTGCCAGCAGCTTATATGGGGGTCTACGACCTCGGGAGCAGTACTTC.

V gene TRBV6-1 combines with J gene TRBJ2-7; 7 bases agree with TRBD1. The germline V gene encodes CDR1 MNHNS and CDR2 SASEGT. V dropped 7 bases and J dropped 3; count of bases not matched to a gene: 12. This CDR3 has 15 amino acids. The CDR3 spells CASKRIRDSFYEQYF. The CDR3 nucleotides are TGTGCCAGCAAGAGAATACGGGACAGTTTCTACGAGCAGTACTTC.

The table lists this clonotype with many counts. The rearrangement uses TRBV20-1 and TRBJ2-7; 11 nucleotides align to TRBD2. The CDR3 is 14 amino acids. Germline V gene sequence: CDR1 DFQATT, CDR2 SNEGSKA (reference sequence). J was trimmed by 5 bases and V by 1 base; bases with no gene match: 4. The CDR3 region has the DNA TGCAGTGCTAGAGCGGGACTAGCGGCGGACGAGCAGTACTTC. Residues: CSARAGLAADEQYF.

This chain connects TRBV19 to TRBJ2-1, with D possibly being TRBD2 (5 bases). The CDR3 consists of 17 residues. V was pared by 1 base and J by 2 bases, with 15 bases between. Per germline, CDR1 LNHDA and CDR2 SQIVND (reference sequence). The CDR3 region is CASSIACGERTYNEQFF. For the CDR3, the DNA is TGTGCCAGTAGTATAGCTTGTGGGGAGCGTACCTACAATGAGCAGTTCTTC.

The rearrangement links TRBV6-1 to TRBJ1-2; TRBD1 agrees at 9 bases. Germline V CDR1 and CDR2: MNHNS, SASEGT. V was clipped by 6 bases and J by 4 bases; unmatched bases: 12. This CDR3 comprises 16 residues. CDR3 amino acids: CASSASGTGLIYGYTF. CDR3 coding DNA: TGTGCCAGCAGCGCCTCCGGGACAGGGTTGATCTATGGCTACACCTTC.

This clonotype was counted at least ten times. The V and J genes are TRBV4-1 and TRBJ1-6; D remains unclear. This CDR3 comprises 15 residues. Germline loops: CDR1 MGHRA, CDR2 YSYEKL. The ends were cut back, 0 bases at V and 13 bases at J, with 16 bases in the middle. CDR3 nucleotide sequence: TGCGCCAGCAGCCAAGAAGTGGAGGGCCGCCGGCCCCTCCACTTT. This encodes CASSQEVEGRRPLHF.

This clonotype showed up many times. This chain uses TRBV15 with TRBJ2-7; 9 bases fit TRBD1. Germline CDR1 LNHNV, CDR2 YYDKDF (reference sequence). The CDR3 loop spans 15 amino acids. V gave up 2 bases and J gave up 3 bases; unmatched junction bases: 5. CDR3: CATSRNRDRVYEQYF. The CDR3, as DNA: TGTGCCACCAGCAGAAACCGGGACAGGGTCTACGAGCAGTACTTC.

The chain couples TRBV12-3 or TRBV12-4 to TRBJ2-2, with 7 bases matching TRBD1. CDR3 length: 14 amino acids. J was trimmed by 7 bases and V by 6 bases; bases with no gene match: 8. The CDR3 protein is CASRVNQGVGELFF. The CDR3 nucleotides read TGTGCCAGCAGGGTAAACCAGGGGGTCGGGGAGCTGTTTTTT.

This clonotype was picked up many times. The V and J genes are TRBV20-1 and TRBJ2-1; the D is unclear. Deletions cut 1 base from V and 4 bases from J, with 8 bases between. Germline lookup yields CDR1 DFQATT and CDR2 SNEGSKA (reference sequence). The CDR3 spans 13 residues. CDR3 sequence: CSARGEGYNEQFF. CDR3 sequence (DNA): TGCAGTGCTAGAGGTGAAGGGTACAATGAGCAGTTCTTC.

This clonotype was seen repeatedly, ten times or more. The chain has TRBV5-1 and TRBJ1-2, with a tentative D call TRBD1 (5 bases). This CDR3 has 13 residues. CDR1 and CDR2 from the germline V gene are SGHRS and YFSETQ. Between the trimmed V and J ends, which lost 4 bases and 2 bases, there was a span of 9 bases. CDR3 in amino acids: CASSARGNYGYTF. The CDR3 DNA reads TGCGCCAGCAGCGCCCGGGGCAACTATGGCTACACCTTC.

Comments on this clonotype: This likely stems from a read error, as it lies one base from a far larger clone. The V call is TRBV11-2, the J call TRBJ1-5; no clear D. Trimming took off 5 bases at V and 0 bases at J, with 5 bases between the two ends. CDR3 length: 13 amino acids. CDR1 and CDR2 from the germline V gene are SGHAT and FQNNGV. The CDR3 spells CASSRSSNQPQHF. The CDR3 nucleotides are TGTGCCAGCAGCCGATCTAGCAATCAGCCCCAGCATTTT.

As for this clonotype: A much larger clone differs from this one at a single base, so this may be a read error. The chain joins TRBV20-1 to TRBJ2-3; a possible D gene is TRBD2 (5 bases). Trimming shortened V by 6 bases and J by 2 bases, and 15 bases separated the two germline ends. The CDR3 extends over 14 amino acids. CDR1 and CDR2 from the germline V gene are DFQATT and SNEGSKA (reference sequence). This chain's CDR3 is CSAPRVQITDTQYF. The CDR3 bases are TGCAGTGCCCCGCGGGTACAGATCACAGATACGCAGTATTTT.

This clonotype was seen many times. The chain is built from TRBV13 and TRBJ1-2; unclear D gene. Germline V gene data show CDR1 as PRHDT and CDR2 as FYEKMQ (reference sequence). This CDR3 spans 14 amino acids. The V gene lost 3 bases and the J gene lost 6 bases, with 14 bases spanning the gap. The CDR3 here is CASSFLSSVNGYTF. The DNA of the CDR3 is TGTGCCAGCAGCTTCCTTTCCTCCGTTAATGGCTACACCTTC.

The V call is TRBV11-2, the J call TRBJ2-3; D unresolved. Deletions cut 5 bases from V and 7 bases from J, with 10 bases between. Germline V gene data show CDR1 as SGHAT and CDR2 as FQNNGV. This CDR3 has 12 residues. DNA of the CDR3: TGTGCCAGCAGCCCACCCGGCTATACGCAGTATTTT. Translation: CASSPPGYTQYF.

The sample holds many counts of this clonotype. This may stem from a read error, because a much larger clone lies one nucleotide away. The rearrangement joins TRBV6-2 or TRBV6-3 to TRBJ2-7; D is possibly TRBD1 (5 bases). The CDR3 extends over 14 amino acids. The germline gives CDR1 MNHEY, CDR2 SVGEGT. CDR3 nucleotide sequence: TGTGTCAGCAGCAACGACAGAGCAGAGTACGAGCAGTACTTC. It codes for CVSSNDRAEYEQYF.

The rearrangement links TRBV18 to TRBJ2-2, with 9 bases fitting TRBD1. Germline V gene lookup returns CDR1 KGHSH and CDR2 LQKENI. Trimming at V came to 5 bases and at J to 1 base, leaving 5 bases not matched to a gene. The CDR3 runs to 16 residues. CDR3 coding DNA: TGTGCCAGCTCAATACAGGGGGCGAAGAACACCGGGGAGCTGTTTTTT. Translated, it gives CASSIQGAKNTGELFF. Looking up the rest from reference TRBV18 and TRBJ2-2 gives the full variable domain: NAGVMQNPRHLVRRRGQEARLRCSPMKGHSHVYWYRQLPEEGLKFMVYLQKENIIDESGMPKERFSAEFPKEGPSILRIQQVVRGDSAAYFCASSIQGAKNTGELFFGEGSRLTVL.

This clonotype came up many times. This chain uses TRBV9 with TRBJ1-3; 7 nucleotides match TRBD1. From germline, CDR1 is SGDLS and CDR2 YYNGEE. The CDR3 has 16 amino acids. V was clipped by 0 bases and J by 4 bases; unmatched bases: 7. Here the CDR3 reads CASSVGSGGKGNTIYF. CDR3 DNA: TGTGCCAGCAGCGTAGGCTCAGGGGGGAAAGGAAACACCATATATTTT. Based on the CDR3 plus reference TRBV9 and TRBJ1-3, the full variable domain is DSGVTQTPKHLITATGQRVTLRCSPRSGDLSVYWYQQSLDQGLQFLIQYYNGEERAKGNILERFSAQQFPDLHSELNLSSLELGDSALYFCASSVGSGGKGNTIYFGEGSWLTVV.

This clonotype was picked up many times. This rearrangement joins TRBV5-1 to TRBJ2-7, with TRBD2 as a possible D gene (6 bases). Germline values: CDR1 SGHRS, CDR2 YFSETQ. V was shortened by 0 bases and J by 3 bases, with 16 bases between the two germline ends. The CDR3 runs 16 residues. The DNA for the CDR3 is TGCGCCAGCAGCTTGGCTGTCTTTGCGGGAAACTACGAGCAGTACTTC. Its translation is CASSLAVFAGNYEQYF.